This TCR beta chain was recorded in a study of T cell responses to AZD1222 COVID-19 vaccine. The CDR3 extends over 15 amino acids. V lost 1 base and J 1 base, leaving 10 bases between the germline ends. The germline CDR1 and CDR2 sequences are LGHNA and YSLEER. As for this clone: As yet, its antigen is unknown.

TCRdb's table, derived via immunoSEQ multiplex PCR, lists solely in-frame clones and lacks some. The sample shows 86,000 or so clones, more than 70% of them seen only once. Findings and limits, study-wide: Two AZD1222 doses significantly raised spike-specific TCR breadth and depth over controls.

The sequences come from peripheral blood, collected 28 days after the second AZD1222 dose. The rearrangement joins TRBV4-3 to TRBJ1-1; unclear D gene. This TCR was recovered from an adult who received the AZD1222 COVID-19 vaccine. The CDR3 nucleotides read TGCGCCAGCAGCCAAGTTCGCAGCCAGAACACTGAAGCTTTCTTT. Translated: CASSQVRSQNTEAFF.